One sample yielded the 18 T cell receptor beta chains listed below, sequenced in a study of T cells in Graves' hyperthyroidism and ophthalmopathy. Template material for amplifying TCR beta CDR3 regions consisted of RNA transcripts. The HTBI set primed first-round TCR CDR3 RT-PCR. TCRdb reanalysed the multiplex PCR reads using MiXCR and keeps one entry per CDR3 protein. The top ten hold approximately 31% of the sample, which has about 300,000 distinct CDR3 sequences, 16% seen once. The sample taken for sequencing was blood. These receptor sequences come from a man aged 25 to 40 with Graves' hyperthyroidism.

There are many counts of this clonotype. In nucleotides, the CDR3 is TGTGCCAGCAGTTTATTACCAGGGCCGAACACTGAAGCTTTCTTT. Encoded protein: CASSLLPGPNTEAFF. The V call is TRBV27, the J call TRBJ1-1, with D possibly being TRBD1 (5 bases). The germline V gene has CDR1 MNHEY and CDR2 SMNVEV (reference sequence). The CDR3 extends over 15 amino acids. The germline V and J ends were trimmed by 1 base and 1 base, with 10 bases remaining between them.

This clonotype was recorded at least ten times. The chain is built from TRBV12-3 or TRBV12-4 and TRBJ2-1; D remains ambiguous. The CDR3 totals 15 residues. V lost 3 bases, J lost 5 bases, and 14 bases lay in between. CDR3 protein: CASSFMGNADNEQFF. The CDR3 nucleotides read TGTGCCAGCAGTTTTATGGGAAACGCAGACAATGAGCAGTTCTTC.

At least ten counts were recorded for this clonotype. This chain uses TRBV2 with TRBJ1-6, with D perhaps TRBD1 (5 bases). The V and J ends lost 6 bases and 14 bases respectively, with 14 bases between them. The CDR3 loop spans 12 amino acids. Germline loops: CDR1 SNHLY, CDR2 FYNNEI. CDR3 amino acids: CASSAFGGTLHF. The CDR3 nucleotides read TGTGCCAGCAGCGCTTTTGGGGGGACCCTCCACTTT.

This clonotype appeared many times. The chain combines TRBV5-1 with TRBJ2-7; no clear D. Trimming shortened V by 2 bases and J by 0 bases, and 9 bases separated the two germline ends. The CDR3 is made up of 14 amino acids. Germline V lookup: CDR1 SGHRS, CDR2 YFSETQ. The CDR3 spells CASSLGQNSYEQYF. DNA of the CDR3: TGCGCCAGCAGCTTAGGTCAGAACTCCTACGAGCAGTACTTC.

The sample holds many counts of this clonotype. The chain joins TRBV5-5 to TRBJ2-7; D is undetermined. CDR1 is SGHKS, CDR2 YYEKEE, per germline (reference sequence). V was cut by 8 bases and J by 3 bases, with 21 bases left in between. The CDR3 totals 15 residues. In nucleotides, the CDR3 is TGTGCCAGTTGCCGGTCCATCCTGAGGAGCTACGAGCAGTACTTC. Translated, it gives CASCRSILRSYEQYF.

This clonotype was counted at least ten times. The rearrangement links TRBV24-1 to TRBJ2-3; TRBD1 matches 11 bases. The junction had 7 bases not matched to a gene; V was cut back by 5 bases and J by 4 bases. Germline V gives CDR1 KGHDR, CDR2 SFDVKD. The CDR3 covers 16 residues. Here the CDR3 reads CATSVSGTGGADTQYF. The CDR3 nucleotides read TGTGCCACCAGTGTGTCCGGGACAGGGGGTGCAGATACGCAGTATTTT.

The CDR3 protein is CASSLWGNLDGYTF. The CDR3 coding sequence is TGCGCCAGCAGCTTGTGGGGCAACCTTGATGGCTACACCTTC. This sequence joins TRBV5-1 and TRBJ1-2; TRBD1 is a possible D gene (5 bases). The CDR3 totals 14 residues. V lost 1 base to trimming and J lost 6 bases, with 13 bases between them. Germline CDR1 reads SGHRS; CDR2 reads YFSETQ. Full variable domain (remainder filled in from reference TRBV5-1 and TRBJ1-2): KAGVTQTPRYLIKTRGQQVTLSCSPISGHRSVSWYQQTPGQGLQFLFEYFSETQRNKGNFPGRFSGRQFSNSRSEMNVSTLELGDSALYLCASSLWGNLDGYTFGSGTRLTVV.

This rearrangement joins TRBV10-2 to TRBJ2-1, with D unresolved. Trimming cost V 7 bases and J 10 bases, with 8 bases left between them. Germline lookup yields CDR1 WSHSY and CDR2 SAAADI. The CDR3 sequence is 10 residues long. The chain's CDR3 is CASKDGEQFF. The CDR3 region has the DNA TGCGCCAGCAAAGATGGCGAGCAGTTCTTC.

This clonotype showed up many times. The rearrangement links TRBV3-1 to TRBJ2-5, with TRBD2 matching 16 bases. The CDR3 runs 17 residues. V gave up 4 bases and J gave up 5 bases; unmatched junction bases: 7. Looked up from germline, CDR1 is LGHDT and CDR2 is YNNKEL (reference sequence). This CDR3 reads CASSPQPGLAGGETQYF. The CDR3 nucleotides are TGTGCCAGCAGCCCCCAACCGGGACTAGCGGGAGGGGAGACCCAGTACTTC.

This clonotype was detected ten times or more. This rearrangement joins TRBV2 to TRBJ2-7; 7 nucleotides match TRBD1. V was pared by 9 bases and J by 2 bases, with 1 base of the junction left unmatched. Germline V lookup: CDR1 SNHLY, CDR2 FYNNEI. The CDR3 consists of 11 residues. The CDR3 DNA sequence: TGTGCCAGTGGACAGGCCTACGAGCAGTACTTC. Amino acid sequence: CASGQAYEQYF.

This clonotype showed up just a few times. The chain combines TRBV29-1 with TRBJ2-1, with D maybe TRBD1 (6 bases). This CDR3 spans 12 amino acids. The germline gives CDR1 SQVTM, CDR2 ANQGSEA. Trimming pared 2 bases from V and 8 bases from J, leaving 10 bases between. The CDR3 DNA sequence: TGCAGCGTTGAAAGGGGGAGCGATGAGCAGTTCTTC. Translation: CSVERGSDEQFF.

This clonotype turned up a few times. With a much larger clone just one base away, this may be a read error. The chain uses TRBV11-2 and TRBJ2-7, with a weak D call TRBD1 (6 bases). The germline V gene encodes CDR1 SGHAT and CDR2 FQNNGV. The CDR3 consists of 13 residues. As DNA, the CDR3 is TGTGCCAGCAGCTCGGGACACAGCTACGAGCAGTGCTTC. Encoded protein: CASSSGHSYEQCF.

This clonotype was seen many times. This chain joins TRBV2 and TRBJ2-5; tentative D call: TRBD2 (6 bases). This CDR3 is built from 12 residues. V dropped 7 bases and J dropped 5 bases, with 11 bases sitting between them. The germline V gene has CDR1 SNHLY and CDR2 FYNNEI. This CDR3 is CASIHGGETQYF. For the CDR3, the DNA is TGTGCCAGCATCCACGGGGGTGAGACCCAGTACTTC.

The sample holds many counts of this clonotype. J is TRBJ1-1 and V is TRBV5-1; D gene uncertain. This CDR3 spans 15 amino acids. V was pared by 0 bases and J by 0 bases, with 9 bases between. Germline V CDR1 and CDR2: SGHRS, YFSETQ. The CDR3 nucleotides read TGCGCCAGCAGCTTGGAAGTCAGTCTGAACACTGAAGCTTTCTTT. It codes for CASSLEVSLNTEAFF.

This clonotype was picked up a small number of times. V and J are TRBV19 and TRBJ2-7, with a possible D match to TRBD2 (6 bases). Germline V gene lookup returns CDR1 LNHDA and CDR2 SQIVND (reference sequence). The CDR3 has 15 amino acids. Trimming took off 3 bases at V and 4 bases at J, with 16 bases between the two ends. The CDR3 spells CASSIRFRRDYEQYF. The CDR3, as DNA: TGTGCCAGTAGTATTCGGTTTCGGCGGGATTACGAGCAGTACTTC.

This clonotype was picked up many times. The chain employs TRBV7-2 and TRBJ2-3; D gene ambiguous. Trimming took off 5 bases at V and 4 bases at J, with 16 bases between the two ends. Germline CDR1 reads SGHTA; CDR2 reads FQGNSA. The CDR3 totals 15 residues. The CDR3 sequence: CASSPGPYDADTQYF. The CDR3 coding sequence is TGTGCCAGCAGCCCCGGGCCCTACGACGCAGATACGCAGTATTTT.

This clonotype was counted many times. J is TRBJ1-2 and V is TRBV12-3 or TRBV12-4; a weak D match, TRBD1 (6 bases). The CDR3 runs 13 residues. The V end was cut by 4 bases, the J end by 8 bases, with 14 bases between. The CDR3 region has the DNA TGTGCCAGCAGTTCACAGGGAGGTTGGGGCTACACCTTC. It translates to CASSSQGGWGYTF.

This clonotype was observed many times. The chain combines TRBV7-3 with TRBJ1-3, with D possibly TRBD1 on 5 matching bases. This CDR3 is 13 amino acids long. Germline CDR1 and CDR2: SGHTA and FQGTGA. Trimming shortened V by 5 bases and J by 8 bases, and 13 bases separated the two germline ends. Written as DNA, the CDR3 is TGTGCCAGCAGCCCAAACCAAGGGGACACCATATATTTT. Residues: CASSPNQGDTIYF.